The present T cell receptor beta chain was sequenced within a study of beta chain features in type 1 diabetes. Sorting based on CD45RO/CCR7/CD25/CD127/CD95/CD27 separated CD4+ naive, central memory, regulatory and stem cell-like memory cells. Sorted populations all had greater than 95% purity. The study reverse transcribed the entire isolated RNA, so it sequenced expressed TCRB transcripts. Here immunoSEQ multiplex PCR was the method, and the copy in TCRdb shows in-frame clones only, minus some. Of more than 12,000 clones in the sample, less than 80% were seen once. About this clone itself: What it binds is unknown.

Study outcomes and limitations: For TCRB rearrangement, an influence of HLA type remained unresolved here. Type 1 diabetes patients had TCRB CDR3s that were shorter (moderately but significantly so) in all four CD4+ subsets. Diminished insertions and augmented deletions at VDJ junctions characterized type 1 diabetes patients.

Trimming removed 4 bases from V and 7 bases from J; junction bases left unmatched: 2. Germline CDR1 reads SGHAT; CDR2 reads FQNNGV. The CDR3 sequence is 14 residues long. V is TRBV11-2 and J is TRBJ2-1, with 12 bases lining up with TRBD2. Sequencing was done on a sample of stem cell memory CD4+ T cells from blood. The receptor was isolated from a woman between 18 and 29 years old with type 1 diabetes. CDR3 nucleotides: TGTGCCAGCAGCTCGACTAGCGGGAGTAATGAGCAGTTCTTC. Translated, it gives CASSSTSGSNEQFF.